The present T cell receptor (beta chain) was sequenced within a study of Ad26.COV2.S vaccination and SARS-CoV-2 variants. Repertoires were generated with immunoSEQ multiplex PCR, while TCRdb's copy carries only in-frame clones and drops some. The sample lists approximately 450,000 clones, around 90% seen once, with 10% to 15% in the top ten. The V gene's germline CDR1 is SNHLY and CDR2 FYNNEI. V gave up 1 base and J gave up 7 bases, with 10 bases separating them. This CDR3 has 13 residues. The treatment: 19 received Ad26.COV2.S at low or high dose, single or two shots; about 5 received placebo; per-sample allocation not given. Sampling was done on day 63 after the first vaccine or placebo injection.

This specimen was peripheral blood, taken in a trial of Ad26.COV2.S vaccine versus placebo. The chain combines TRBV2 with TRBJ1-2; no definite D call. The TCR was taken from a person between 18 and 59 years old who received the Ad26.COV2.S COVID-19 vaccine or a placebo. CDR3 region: CASSEGLGPGYTF. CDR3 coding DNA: TGTGCCAGCAGTGAAGGGCTCGGGCCTGGCTACACCTTC. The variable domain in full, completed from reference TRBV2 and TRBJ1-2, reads EPEVTQTPSHQVTQMGQEVILRCVPISNHLYFYWYRQILGQKVEFLVSFYNNEISEKSEIFDDQFSVERPDGSNFTLKIRSTKLEDSAMYFCASSEGLGPGYTFGSGTRLTVV.